Below are 8 T cell receptor beta chains sequenced from a single sample in a study of cytomegalovirus exposure and HLA in healthy donors (dated by TCRdb to between 2016 and 2019). To prepare the library, the immunoSEQ multiplex PCR assay was applied. For the multiplex PCR, a mixture combining 60 forward primers for TCR Vbeta segments and 13 reverse primers for TCR Jbeta segments was used. In its TCRdb copy, this immuneACCESS table keeps in-frame sequences only and misses some clones. Where compared with another copy, unresolved V genes explain less than half of these, and the others have no known cause. The sample table records some 200,000 clones; 84% of these occur just once. Of the sample, around 3% falls within the top ten clones. The sample was PBMCs. The receptor set was obtained from a woman in her forties or fifties in good health and CMV-seropositive.

V gene TRBV6-4 combines with J gene TRBJ1-1; D might be TRBD1 (6 bases). Germline V gives CDR1 MRHNA, CDR2 SNTAGT. V lost 6 bases to trimming and J lost 3 bases, with 26 bases between them. The CDR3 consists of 18 residues. Here the CDR3 DNA reads TGTGCCAGCAGGGAGTTGACTCCGGGACACTCTTGGGACACTGAAGCTTTCTTT. It codes for CASRELTPGHSWDTEAFF.

This clone has more than one count but fewer than ten. This chain links TRBV5-1 with TRBJ1-6; 11 bases are shared with TRBD1. The germline V gene has CDR1 SGHRS and CDR2 YFSETQ. V lost 4 bases to trimming and J lost 10 bases; unmatched junction nucleotides: 7. The CDR3 is made up of 15 amino acids. The CDR3 protein is CASSLGTGGMSPLHF. In nucleotides, the CDR3 is TGCGCCAGCAGCCTCGGGACAGGGGGTATGTCACCCCTCCACTTT.

The gene calls are TRBV7-9 and TRBJ1-1, with TRBD1 matching 7 bases. This CDR3 has 13 residues. The junction had 7 bases not matched to a gene; V was cut back by 5 bases and J by 7 bases. CDR1 and CDR2 from the germline V gene are SEHNR and FQNEAQ (reference sequence). The CDR3 spells CASSRDRALEAFF. The CDR3 DNA reads as TGTGCCAGCAGCCGCGACAGGGCCCTTGAAGCTTTCTTT.

The chain joins TRBV30 to TRBJ2-3, with 11 bases matching TRBD2. Germline CDR1 is GTSNPN and CDR2 is SVGIG (reference sequence). V dropped 4 bases and J dropped 1; count of bases not matched to a gene: 13. The CDR3 runs to 18 residues. The CDR3 sequence is CAWTGGLAGGPGTDTQYF. The DNA for the CDR3 is TGTGCCTGGACCGGGGGGCTAGCGGGGGGTCCTGGCACAGATACGCAGTATTTT.

J is TRBJ2-7 and V is TRBV29-1, with D possibly matching TRBD2 (5 bases). Germline CDR1 and CDR2: SQVTM and ANQGSEA. V was shortened by 0 bases and J by 2 bases, with 11 bases between the two germline ends. This CDR3 has 14 amino acids. CDR3 nucleotide sequence: TGCAGCGTTGAAGATGGAGGAGGAACCTACGAGCAGTACTTC. It yields the protein CSVEDGGGTYEQYF.

The chain uses TRBV6-5 and TRBJ1-5; no clear D. This CDR3 comprises 13 residues. Per the germline V gene, CDR1 is MNHEY and CDR2 is SVGAGI. Trimming pared 6 bases from V and 3 bases from J, leaving 9 bases between. The CDR3 DNA reads TGTGCCAGCAGGGACGGGAACAATCAGCCCCAGCATTTT. Protein: CASRDGNNQPQHF.

This clone was observed a single time. The rearrangement joins TRBV7-2 to TRBJ1-2; D may be TRBD1 (6 bases). The V end lost 2 bases, the J end lost 5 bases, and 27 bases lay between the germline ends. Germline values: CDR1 SGHTA, CDR2 FQGNSA. This CDR3 region has 19 residues. CDR3 in amino acids: CASSLSSFPSGTRQYGYTF. CDR3 DNA sequence: TGTGCCAGCAGCTTAAGTTCCTTCCCATCCGGGACACGCCAATATGGCTACACCTTC.

The V call is TRBV20-1, the J call TRBJ2-5; D unresolved. CDR1 and CDR2 from the germline V gene are DFQATT and SNEGSKA (reference sequence). The CDR3 spans 10 residues. As DNA, the CDR3 is TGCAGCGGGTTGCAAGAGACCCAGTACTTC. Protein sequence: CSGLQETQYF.